These T cell receptor beta chains were read from a single sample in a study of post-analysis software for immune sequencing data. TCRdb passed the PCR reads through MiXCR, listing each CDR3 protein once. The repertoire holds 700,000 to 800,000 distinct CDR3 sequences, with about 32% as singletons. The sequenced sample was blood. Receptors were obtained from a girl aged 10 to 17 with multiple sclerosis. Both conserved end residues are part of each CDR3. D genes are given only for firm matches. Clone size is stated in some rows and not others, as once, few, many or a class when expanded.

>.|TRBV7-2|TRBJ2-6|.
CASSLAFGATLRSGANVLTF
TGTGCCAGCAGCTTAGCATTCGGGGCAACCCTTCGCTCTGGGGCCAACGTCCTGACTTTC
>few|TRBV20-1|TRBJ1-1|.
CSAPGRLSTEAFF
TGCAGTGCCCCGGGGCGGTTGAGCACTGAAGCTTTCTTT
>.|TRBV3-1|TRBJ2-5|.
CASSQVGQRNEQYF
TGTGCCAGCAGCCAAGTGGGTCAGAGGAATGAGCAGTACTTC
>.|TRBV5-1|TRBJ2-1|TRBD1
CASSSTGGNEQFF
TGCGCCAGCAGCTCAACAGGGGGAAATGAGCAGTTCTTC
>many|TRBV7-2|TRBJ2-1|.
CASSSSVKDNEQFF
TGTGCCAGCAGCTCAAGCGTCAAAGACAATGAGCAGTTCTTC
>few|TRBV9|TRBJ2-3|TRBD2
CASSVGGSRADTQYF
TGTGCCAGCAGCGTAGGCGGGAGTCGCGCAGATACGCAGTATTTT
>few|TRBV20-1|TRBJ2-3|TRBD2
CSFGVSGGSDTQYF
TGCAGCTTCGGGGTTAGCGGGGGCTCAGATACGCAGTATTTT
>few|TRBV20-1|TRBJ2-7|.
CSAMHLGEVAYEQYF
TGCAGTGCCATGCACCTAGGGGAAGTCGCCTACGAGCAGTACTTC
>.|TRBV6-1|TRBJ1-1|.
CASSRPRGPLLNTEAFF
TGTGCCAGCAGTCGCCCTCGGGGGCCCCTCCTGAACACTGAAGCTTTCTTT
>.|TRBV6-2/TRBV6-3|TRBJ2-7|.
CASSHTFPAEQYF
TGTGCCAGCAGCCACACATTTCCAGCCGAGCAGTACTTC
>.|TRBV29-1|TRBJ2-7|.
CSARPAESYEQYF
TGCAGCGCCCGACCCGCAGAGTCCTACGAGCAGTACTTC
>few|TRBV29-1|TRBJ2-3|.
CTIPSGPDTQYF
TGCACCATCCCCTCGGGCCCAGATACGCAGTATTTT
>few|TRBV29-1|TRBJ2-7|.
CSVEAGIGYEQYF
TGCAGCGTTGAGGCGGGAATCGGCTACGAGCAGTACTTC
>.|TRBV5-1|TRBJ2-5|TRBD2
CASSLGLAGHAIQETQYF
TGCGCCAGCAGCTTGGGACTAGCGGGACACGCGATACAAGAGACCCAGTACTTC
>.|TRBV6-2/TRBV6-3|TRBJ2-7|.
CASKDRTYEQYF
TGTGCCAGCAAGGACAGAACCTACGAGCAGTACTTC
>.|TRBV10-1|TRBJ2-7|.
CASSPQEGYEQYF
TGCGCCAGCAGTCCCCAGGAGGGATACGAGCAGTACTTC
>.|TRBV2|TRBJ1-6|.
CASSEAGGSSYNSPLHF
TGTGCCAGCAGTGAAGCCGGGGGCAGCTCCTATAATTCACCCCTCCACTTT
>.|TRBV5-1|TRBJ2-3|TRBD1
CASSLWDRSTNTQYF
TGCGCCAGCTCTCTGTGGGACAGGAGCACAAATACGCAGTATTTT
>.|TRBV4-3|TRBJ1-4|.
CASSQEGPPGTNEKLFF
TGCGCCAGCAGCCAAGAAGGGCCCCCAGGGACTAATGAAAAACTGTTTTTT
>.|TRBV10-3|TRBJ2-5|.
CAISESRSPQETQYF
TGTGCCATCAGTGAGTCGAGGAGCCCACAAGAGACCCAGTACTTC